This T cell receptor (beta chain) comes out of a study of cytomegalovirus exposure and HLA in healthy donors. Notes on the study in general: The study recorded around 160 TCR beta chains that were cytomegalovirus-associated.

This clone has a handful of counts. The target antigen is unknown. Trimming shortened V by 6 bases and J by 4 bases, and 12 bases separated the two germline ends. CDR1 LNHDA and CDR2 SQIVND come from the germline V gene (reference sequence). CDR3 length equals 13 residues. The method was immunoSEQ multiplex PCR; TCRdb's version includes in-frame clones alone and lacks a portion of them. The sample shows about 120,000 clones, approximately 81% of them seen only once. The receptor comes from a woman under 40 in good health and CMV-seronegative. The chain carries TRBV19 and TRBJ1-2, with D possibly TRBD1 on 6 matching bases. Sequencing was done on a sample of PBMCs. The CDR3 spells CASRRGQSYGYTF. The DNA of the CDR3 is TGTGCCAGTAGACGCGGACAGAGCTATGGCTACACCTTC. Full variable domain (remainder filled in from reference TRBV19 and TRBJ1-2): DGGITQSPKYLFRKEGQNVTLSCEQNLNHDAMYWYRQDPGQGLRLIYYSQIVNDFQKGDIAEGYSVSREKKESFPLTVTSAQKNPTAFYLCASRRGQSYGYTFGSGTRLTVV.